This T cell receptor beta chain comes out of a study of T cells in Graves' hyperthyroidism and ophthalmopathy. TCR beta CDR3 region amplification was performed from RNA transcripts. HTBI primers were employed in a first-round RT-PCR of the TCR CDR3. A single record per CDR3 protein comes from TCRdb applying MiXCR to the multiplex PCR reads. There are over 700,000 distinct CDR3 sequences in the sample; about a third occur only once, and 30% to 40% lies in the top ten. In its sample, this clonotype was seen many times. PBMCs were sourced from 9 to 10 ml fresh peripheral blood. The sequence was obtained from a woman between 40 and 50 years old with Graves' hyperthyroidism. Material: blood.

CDR3 sequence reads: CASSFGSGGQETQYF. CDR3 DNA: TGTGCCAGCAGCTTCGGTAGCGGGGGACAAGAGACCCAGTACTTC. The genes are TRBV11-2 and TRBJ2-5; TRBD2 agrees at 9 bases. V shed 3 bases and J 2 bases; nucleotides not matched to a gene: 4. Germline V gives CDR1 SGHAT, CDR2 FQNNGV. The CDR3 has 15 amino acids.